The 10 T cell receptor beta chains below all came from one sample that was sequenced in a study of T cell repertoires in cytomegalovirus infection. TCRdb ran MiXCR on the reads and lists one entry per CDR3 protein. The profile covers around 300,000 distinct CDR3 sequences, with around a quarter appearing a single time and roughly 13% taken by the ten largest. Their recognized antigens are unknown. The sample in question was cultured PBMCs, obtained from culture after CMV antigen stimulation. The receptors here all came from a human donor in good health (CMV status not recorded). Some clones in this sample may be carry-over from other donors' samples.

This clonotype was observed a few times. The gene calls are TRBV7-6 and TRBJ2-5; D unresolved. V lost 4 bases to trimming and J lost 3 bases, with 12 bases between them. The CDR3 has 14 amino acids. Looked up from germline, CDR1 is SGHVS and CDR2 is FNYEAQ. The CDR3 reads CASSSASVKETQYF. The CDR3 region has the DNA TGTGCCAGCAGCTCGGCCTCTGTAAAAGAGACCCAGTACTTC.

The chain carries TRBV5-1 and TRBJ1-5; D is uncertain. Trimming left V 4 bases short and J 7 bases short, with 12 bases between. Germline CDR1 and CDR2: SGHRS and YFSETQ. This CDR3 is built from 13 residues. CDR3 in DNA: TGCGCCAGCAGCGCGGAACCTGGCCAGCCCCAGCATTTT. Protein: CASSAEPGQPQHF.

The chain has TRBV9 and TRBJ2-1; 11 nucleotides align to TRBD2. This CDR3 has 15 amino acids. J gave up 8 bases and V 0 bases, and 4 bases lay outside the gene matches. Germline CDR1 and CDR2: SGDLS and YYNGEE. The CDR3 DNA reads as TGTGCCAGCAGCGTAGAGCTAGCGGGAGGACATGAGCAGTTCTTC. It yields the protein CASSVELAGGHEQFF. Full variable domain (rest looked up from reference TRBV9 and TRBJ2-1): DSGVTQTPKHLITATGQRVTLRCSPRSGDLSVYWYQQSLDQGLQFLIQYYNGEERAKGNILERFSAQQFPDLHSELNLSSLELGDSALYFCASSVELAGGHEQFFGPGTRLTVL.

Concerning this clonotype itself: An end of the junction differs from the germline gene, which may be a read error. The chain combines TRBV9 with TRBJ2-5; unclear D gene. This CDR3 has 12 amino acids. Per the germline V gene, CDR1 is SGDLS and CDR2 is YYNGEE. The CDR3 sequence is CAGSVGRETQYF. CDR3 in DNA: TGTGCCGGCAGCGTAGGCCGGGAGACCCAGTACTTC.

The genes are TRBV7-6 and TRBJ2-3, with TRBD1 identical over 7 bases. This CDR3 spans 15 amino acids. Trimming cost V 1 base and J 2 bases; bases outside gene matches: 3. Looked up from germline, CDR1 is SGHVS and CDR2 is FNYEAQ. The CDR3 DNA follows: TGTGCCAGCAGCTTAGATGGGACAGTCACAGATACGCAGTATTTT. Protein: CASSLDGTVTDTQYF.

V is TRBV6-2 or TRBV6-3 and J is TRBJ2-3, with 12 bases matching TRBD2. Germline V gives CDR1 MNHEY, CDR2 SVGEGT. After removal of 4 bases from V and 0 bases from J, the junction contained 5 bases not matched to a gene. The CDR3 totals 17 residues. CDR3 nucleotide sequence: TGTGCCAGCAGTTCCGGGACTAGCGGGCAAAGCACAGATACGCAGTATTTT. Its translation is CASSSGTSGQSTDTQYF.

The table lists this clonotype with a few counts. The V call is TRBV28, the J call TRBJ2-7; D possibly matches TRBD1 or TRBD2 (5 bases each). The CDR3 extends over 15 amino acids. V dropped 4 bases and J dropped 0 bases, with 13 bases sitting between them. Germline CDR1 MDHEN, CDR2 SYDVKM. The CDR3 DNA sequence: TGTGCCAGCAGTTCCCGGGACGGAAGCTCCTACGAGCAGTACTTC. Protein sequence: CASSSRDGSSYEQYF.

This clonotype came up a few times. The chain uses TRBV19 and TRBJ1-1; D remains unclear. In germline, CDR1 is LNHDA, CDR2 SQIVND (reference sequence). V was shortened by 10 bases and J by 4 bases, with 10 bases between the two germline ends. The CDR3 is 11 amino acids. The CDR3 loop reads CATITATEAFF. The CDR3 nucleotides are TGTGCCACGATAACAGCCACTGAAGCTTTCTTT. The complete variable domain, with remaining parts taken from reference TRBV19 and TRBJ1-1, reads DGGITQSPKYLFRKEGQNVTLSCEQNLNHDAMYWYRQDPGQGLRLIYYSQIVNDFQKGDIAEGYSVSREKKESFPLTVTSAQKNPTAFYLCATITATEAFFGQGTRLTVV.

This clonotype was counted ten times or more. This chain uses TRBV7-2 with TRBJ1-2; no definite D call. This CDR3 is built from 14 residues. Germline V lookup: CDR1 SGHTA, CDR2 FQGNSA. Between the trimmed V and J ends, which lost 0 bases and 11 bases, there was a span of 16 bases. CDR3 residues: CASSLATALLGYTF. The CDR3 DNA reads TGTGCCAGCAGCTTAGCCACAGCCCTTTTGGGGTACACCTTC. Together with reference TRBV7-2 and TRBJ1-2, the CDR3 gives the full variable domain: GAGVSQSPSNKVTEKGKDVELRCDPISGHTALYWYRQSLGQGLEFLIYFQGNSAPDKSGLPSDRFSAERTGGSVSTLTIQRTQQEDSAVYLCASSLATALLGYTFGSGTRLTVV.

This clonotype appeared many times. The chain carries TRBV7-2 and TRBJ2-5, with 8 positions matching TRBD1. The CDR3 is 15 amino acids. Germline V gives CDR1 SGHTA, CDR2 FQGNSA. Trimming removed 6 bases from V and 5 bases from J; junction bases left unmatched: 11. The CDR3 DNA sequence: TGTGCCAGCAGTTACCAGACAGGGGCGGCGGAGACCCAGTACTTC. Its protein product is CASSYQTGAAETQYF.